Given below is one T cell receptor beta chain in context. This entry belongs to a study of blood T cell repertoires in COVID-19. Background on the study: Samples came from the United States, Italy and Spain, spanning acute and convalescent COVID-19. PBMCs, B-cell-depleted T cells, or T cells provided the cDNA or gDNA that made up the material.

V was pared by 4 bases and J by 2 bases, with 0 bases of the junction left unmatched. Germline values: CDR1 LGHDT, CDR2 YNNKEL (reference sequence). This CDR3 is built from 13 residues. Assay: immunoSEQ multiplex PCR; the TCRdb copy retains only in-frame clones and omits some. Of a few hundred thousand clones in the sample, less than 90% were seen once. The clonotype comes from a man aged 40-50 years with active or convalescent COVID-19. The V gene is TRBV3-1 (or the pseudogene TRBV3-2), the J gene TRBJ1-2; 8 bases align to TRBD1. The sequencing input was peripheral blood. The DNA of the CDR3 is TGTGCCAGCAGCCGACAGGGGAACTATGGCTACACCTTC. Translated: CASSRQGNYGYTF.